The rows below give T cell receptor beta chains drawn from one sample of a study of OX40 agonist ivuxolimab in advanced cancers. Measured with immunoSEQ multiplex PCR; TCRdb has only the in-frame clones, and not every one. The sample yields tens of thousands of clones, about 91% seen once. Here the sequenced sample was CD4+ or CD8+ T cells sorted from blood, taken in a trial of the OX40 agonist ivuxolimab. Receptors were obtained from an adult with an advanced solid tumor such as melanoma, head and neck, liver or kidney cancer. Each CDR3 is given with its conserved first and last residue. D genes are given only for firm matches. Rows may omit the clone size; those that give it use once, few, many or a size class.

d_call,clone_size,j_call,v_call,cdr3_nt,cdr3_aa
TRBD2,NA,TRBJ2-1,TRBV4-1,TGCGCCAGCAGCCAAGAAGGTAGCGGGAGCAAAGGAGAGCAGTTCTTC,CASSQEGSGSKGEQFF
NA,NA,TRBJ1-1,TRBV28,TGTGCCAGCTACAGAGCCATGAACACTGAAGCTTTCTTT,CASYRAMNTEAFF
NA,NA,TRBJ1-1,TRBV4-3,TGCGCCAGCAGCCAAATGCCGGTAGACACTGAAGCTTTCTTT,CASSQMPVDTEAFF
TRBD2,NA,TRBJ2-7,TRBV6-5,TGTGCCAGCAGTGCTAGCGGGAGACCCTCCTACGAGCAGTACTTC,CASSASGRPSYEQYF
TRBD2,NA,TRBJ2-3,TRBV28,TGTGCCTCCCGGCGGGGGGGCACAGATACGCAGTATTTT,CASRRGGTDTQYF
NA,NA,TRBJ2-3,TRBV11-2,TGTGCCAGCAGCTGGGTTGGAGATACGCAGTATTTT,CASSWVGDTQYF
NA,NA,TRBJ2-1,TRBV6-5,TGTGCCAGCAGCCCATCCTACAATGAGCAGTTCTTC,CASSPSYNEQFF
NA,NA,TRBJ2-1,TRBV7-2,TGTGCCAGCAGCCCCCAGGTGAGTTTAGCAGGCTCCTACAATGAGCAGTTCTTC,CASSPQVSLAGSYNEQFF
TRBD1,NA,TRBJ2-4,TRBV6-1,TGTGCCAGCAGCCCCGGGACAGTAAACATTCAGTACTTC,CASSPGTVNIQYF
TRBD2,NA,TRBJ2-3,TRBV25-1,TGTGCCAGCAACGGGGGGGCTAGTTCGGATACGCAGTATTTT,CASNGGASSDTQYF
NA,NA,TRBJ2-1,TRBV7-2,TGTGCCAGCAAAAGTCCCAGGGGCGCTGAGCAGTTCTTC,CASKSPRGAEQFF
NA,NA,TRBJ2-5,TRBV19,TGTGCCAGTCAACCGGGAGTCGAGGGGACCCAGTACTTC,CASQPGVEGTQYF
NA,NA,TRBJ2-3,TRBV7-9,TGTGCCAGCAGCCCCGTAGATACGCAGTATTTT,CASSPVDTQYF
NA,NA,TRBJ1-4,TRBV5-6,TGTGCCAGCAGCTTGCAGGGTGAACCCTATGAAAAACTGTTTTTT,CASSLQGEPYEKLFF
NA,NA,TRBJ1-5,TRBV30,TGTGCCTGGAGCGAAGGGGGGGGTGGTCAGCCCCAGCATTTT,CAWSEGGGGQPQHF
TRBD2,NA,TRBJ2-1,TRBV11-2,TGTGCCAGCAGCTTAGGACTAGCGGACAATGAGCAGTTCTTC,CASSLGLADNEQFF
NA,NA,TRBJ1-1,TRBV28,TGTGCCAGCACAGGGGCCATGAACACTGAAGCTTTCTTT,CASTGAMNTEAFF
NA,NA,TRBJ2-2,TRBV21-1,TGTGCCAGCAGCAAAGCTCTGATCACCGGGGAGCTGTTTTTT,CASSKALITGELFF
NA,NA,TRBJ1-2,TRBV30,TGTGCCTGGAGTGCTTCGGGAAGCTATGGCTACACCTTC,CAWSASGSYGYTF
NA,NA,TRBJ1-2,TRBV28,TGTGCCAGCAGTACCCCCGGGACCGACCTCTTCTACGGCTACACCTTC,CASSTPGTDLFYGYTF
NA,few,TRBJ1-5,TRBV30,TGTGCCTGGAGTGTACAGGCGGATCAGCCCCAGCATTTT,CAWSVQADQPQHF
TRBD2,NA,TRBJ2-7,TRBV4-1,TGCGCCAGCAGCCAAGAAGTAACTAGCGGGATCTACGAGCAGTACTTC,CASSQEVTSGIYEQYF
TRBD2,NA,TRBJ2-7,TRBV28,TGTGCCAGCAGTTACCGAGGACTCCGGGGACTAGCGGGCGCCTACGAGCAGTACTTC,CASSYRGLRGLAGAYEQYF
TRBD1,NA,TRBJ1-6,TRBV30,TGTGCCTGGACCCCCGGGACAGCAAATTCACCCCTCCACTTT,CAWTPGTANSPLHF
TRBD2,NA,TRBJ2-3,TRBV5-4,TGTGCCAGCAGCCGAGGCTCTAGCGGGGGCACAGATACGCAGTATTTT,CASSRGSSGGTDTQYF
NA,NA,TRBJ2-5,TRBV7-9,TGTGCCAGCAGCCTCTTGGGGGAGACCCAGTACTTC,CASSLLGETQYF
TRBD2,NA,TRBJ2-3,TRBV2,TGTGCCAGCAGGGCCGGGACTAGCGGGAGCCGAACAGATACGCAGTATTTT,CASRAGTSGSRTDTQYF
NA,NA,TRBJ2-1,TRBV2,TGTGCCAGCGGCCCGCTCTTGACGGATAGCTCCTACAATGAGCAGTTCTTC,CASGPLLTDSSYNEQFF
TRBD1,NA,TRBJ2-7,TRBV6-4,TGTGCCAGCCCCGGGACAGGAGGCTACGAGCAGTACTTC,CASPGTGGYEQYF
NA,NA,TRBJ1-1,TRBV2,TGTGCCAGCTTCGGACTGAGGAACACTGAAGCTTTCTTT,CASFGLRNTEAFF
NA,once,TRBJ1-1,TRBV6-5,TGTGCCAGCAGTTCGACAGCGAACACTGAAGCTTTCTTT,CASSSTANTEAFF
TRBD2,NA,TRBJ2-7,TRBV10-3,TGTGCCATCAGTGAGTTGGCGGGAGGCTACGAGCAGTACTTC,CAISELAGGYEQYF
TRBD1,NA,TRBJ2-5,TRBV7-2,TGTGCCAGCAGTCAGGACAGGAAAGAGACCCAGTACTTC,CASSQDRKETQYF
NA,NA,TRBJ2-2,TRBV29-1,TGCAGCGTTACGGACCCCTGGGCCGGGGAGCTGTTTTTT,CSVTDPWAGELFF
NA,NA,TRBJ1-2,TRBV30,TGTGCCTGGAGTCTCCCCGCCTACTATGGCTACACCTTC,CAWSLPAYYGYTF
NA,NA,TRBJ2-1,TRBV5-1,TGCGCCAGCAGCTTGTTGCAAGGGAGCAATGAGCAGTTCTTC,CASSLLQGSNEQFF
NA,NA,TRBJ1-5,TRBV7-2,TGTGCCAGCAGCTTATGGGTAGGGGGGAGCAATCAGCCCCAGCATTTT,CASSLWVGGSNQPQHF
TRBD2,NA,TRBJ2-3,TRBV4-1,TGCGCCAGCAGCCACGCTGGACTAGCGCCGAGCACAGATACGCAGTATTTT,CASSHAGLAPSTDTQYF
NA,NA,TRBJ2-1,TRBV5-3,TGTGCCAGAAGCTTTTATCCCCCGAATGAGCAGTTCTTC,CARSFYPPNEQFF
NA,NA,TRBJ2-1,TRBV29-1,TGCAGCGTTGATCCCGGGAGTACCTACAATGAGCAGTTCTTC,CSVDPGSTYNEQFF
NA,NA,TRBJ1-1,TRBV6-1,TGTGCCAGCACCATGGACCCCCGTGAAGCTTTCTTT,CASTMDPREAFF
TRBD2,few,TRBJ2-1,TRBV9,TGTGCCAGCAGCTCAACTAGCGGGAGTTGGAGTGAGCAGTTCTTC,CASSSTSGSWSEQFF
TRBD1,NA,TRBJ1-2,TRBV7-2,TGTGCCAGCAGTTCGGGGACAGGGGGCGGATCGAACTATGGCTACACCTTC,CASSSGTGGGSNYGYTF
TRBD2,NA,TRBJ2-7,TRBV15,TGTGCCACCAGCAGAGATTGGGCTAGCGGGAGGGGCTACGAGCAGTACTTC,CATSRDWASGRGYEQYF
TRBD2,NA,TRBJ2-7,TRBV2,TGTGCCAGCAGGGATACTAGCGCCGCCTCCTACGAGCAGTACTTC,CASRDTSAASYEQYF
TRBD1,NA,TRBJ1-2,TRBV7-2,TGTGCCAGCAGGGCGGGACAGGGTTTTCACTATGGCTACACCTTC,CASRAGQGFHYGYTF
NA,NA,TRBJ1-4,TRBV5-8,TGTGCCAGCAGCTTGTCCCAGGGATCGAATGAAAAACTGTTTTTT,CASSLSQGSNEKLFF
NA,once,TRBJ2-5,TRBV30,TGTGCCTGGAGTGGTGTAAGCTGGGAGACCCAGTACTTC,CAWSGVSWETQYF
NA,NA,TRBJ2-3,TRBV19,TGTGCCAGTAGTACCACCACAGATACGCAGTATTTT,CASSTTTDTQYF
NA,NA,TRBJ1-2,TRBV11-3,TGTGCCAGCAGCTTAGATGCAGACCCAGGACACTATGGCTACACCTTC,CASSLDADPGHYGYTF
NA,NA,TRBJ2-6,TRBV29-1,TGCAGCGCCAAACTGGGCTCTGGGGCCAACGTCCTGACTTTC,CSAKLGSGANVLTF
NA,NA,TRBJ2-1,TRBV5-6,TGTGCCAGCAGCTCCTACGCAGGGAGGTCGGGAAATGAGCAGTTCTTC,CASSSYAGRSGNEQFF
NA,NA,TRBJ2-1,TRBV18,TGTGCCAGCTCACTTCCGAGCTCCTACAATGAGCAGTTCTTC,CASSLPSSYNEQFF
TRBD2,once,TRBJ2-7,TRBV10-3,TGTGCCATCAGCATCAGCGGGAGAGGAACCCCCTACGAGCAGTACTTC,CAISISGRGTPYEQYF
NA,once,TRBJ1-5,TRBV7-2,TGTGCCAGCAGCTTAAGTGGATCCCTAAACAATCAGCCCCAGCATTTT,CASSLSGSLNNQPQHF
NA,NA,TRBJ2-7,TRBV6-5,TGTGCCAGCAGTTATTCTAGGGGCTTATCCTACGAGCAGTACTTC,CASSYSRGLSYEQYF
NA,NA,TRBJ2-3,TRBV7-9,TGTGCCAGCAGCTTGATGGGGAGCACAGATACGCAGTATTTT,CASSLMGSTDTQYF